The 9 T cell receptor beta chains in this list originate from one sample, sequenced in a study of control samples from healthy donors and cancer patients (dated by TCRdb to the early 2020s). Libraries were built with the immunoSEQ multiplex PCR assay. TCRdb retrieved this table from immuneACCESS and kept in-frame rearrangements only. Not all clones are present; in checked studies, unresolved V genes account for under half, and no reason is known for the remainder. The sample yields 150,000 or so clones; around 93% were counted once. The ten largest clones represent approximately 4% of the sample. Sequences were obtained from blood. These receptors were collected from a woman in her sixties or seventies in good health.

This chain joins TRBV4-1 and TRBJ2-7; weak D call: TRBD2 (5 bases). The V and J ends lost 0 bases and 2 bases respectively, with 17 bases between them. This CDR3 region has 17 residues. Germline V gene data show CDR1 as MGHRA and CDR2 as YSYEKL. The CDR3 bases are TGCGCCAGCAGCCAAGAAAAGGGAGTAAGGAAGACCTACGAGCAGTACTTC. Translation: CASSQEKGVRKTYEQYF.

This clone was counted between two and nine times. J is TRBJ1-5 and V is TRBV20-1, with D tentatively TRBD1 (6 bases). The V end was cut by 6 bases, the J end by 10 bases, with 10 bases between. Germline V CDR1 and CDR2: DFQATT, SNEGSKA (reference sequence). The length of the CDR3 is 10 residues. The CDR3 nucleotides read TGCAGTGCACAGGGTCCACCCCAGCATTTT. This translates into CSAQGPPQHF.

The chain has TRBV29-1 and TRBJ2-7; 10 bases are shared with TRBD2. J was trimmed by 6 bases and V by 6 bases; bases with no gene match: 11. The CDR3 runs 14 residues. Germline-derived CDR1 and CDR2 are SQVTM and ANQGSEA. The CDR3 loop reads CSVELAGTGGEQYF. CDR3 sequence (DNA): TGCAGCGTGGAACTAGCGGGGACCGGGGGCGAGCAGTACTTC.

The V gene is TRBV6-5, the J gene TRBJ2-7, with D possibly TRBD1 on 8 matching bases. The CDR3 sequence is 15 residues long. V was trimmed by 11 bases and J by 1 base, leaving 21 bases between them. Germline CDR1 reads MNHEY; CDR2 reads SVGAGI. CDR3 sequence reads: CAGRRGTGRSYEQYF. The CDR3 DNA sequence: TGTGCCGGACGGCGGGGGACAGGTCGTTCCTACGAGCAGTACTTC.

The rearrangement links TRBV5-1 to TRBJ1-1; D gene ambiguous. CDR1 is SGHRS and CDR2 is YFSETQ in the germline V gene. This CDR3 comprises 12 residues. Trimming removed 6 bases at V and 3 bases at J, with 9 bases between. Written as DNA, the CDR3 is TGCGCCAGCAAAAATATGGACACTGAAGCTTTCTTT. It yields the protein CASKNMDTEAFF.

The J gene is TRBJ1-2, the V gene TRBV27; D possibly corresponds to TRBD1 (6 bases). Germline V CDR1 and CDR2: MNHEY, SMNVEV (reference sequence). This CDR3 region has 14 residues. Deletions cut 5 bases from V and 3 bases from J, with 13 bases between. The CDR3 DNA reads TGTGCCAGCAGTAAGGAGTCAGGGGACTATGGCTACACCTTC. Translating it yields CASSKESGDYGYTF.

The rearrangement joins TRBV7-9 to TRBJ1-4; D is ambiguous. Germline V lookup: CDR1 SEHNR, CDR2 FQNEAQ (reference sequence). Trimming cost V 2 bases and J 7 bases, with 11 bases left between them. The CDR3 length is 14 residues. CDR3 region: CASSLNGGSEKLFF. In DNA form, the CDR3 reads TGTGCCAGCAGCTTAAATGGTGGCAGTGAAAAACTGTTTTTT.

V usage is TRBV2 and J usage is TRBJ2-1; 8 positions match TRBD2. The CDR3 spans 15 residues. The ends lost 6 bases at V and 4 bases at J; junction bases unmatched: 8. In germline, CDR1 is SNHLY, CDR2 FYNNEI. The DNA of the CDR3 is TGTGCCAGCAGAGTGGGAGCGGGGGCATACAATGAGCAGTTCTTC. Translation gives CASRVGAGAYNEQFF.

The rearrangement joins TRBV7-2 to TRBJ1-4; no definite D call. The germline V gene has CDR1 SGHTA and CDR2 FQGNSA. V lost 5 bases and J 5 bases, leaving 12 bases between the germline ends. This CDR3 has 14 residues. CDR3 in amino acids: CASSKQLGNEKLFF. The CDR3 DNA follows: TGTGCCAGCAGCAAACAGTTGGGAAATGAAAAACTGTTTTTT.